Below are 2 T cell receptor beta chains sequenced from a single sample in a study of CD8+CD57+ T cells in acquired aplastic anemia. Investigators profiled TCR beta VDJ and CDR3 from genomic DNA template. TCRdb reprocessed the reads with MiXCR, giving one entry per CDR3 protein. The table includes approximately 180,000 distinct CDR3 sequences, approximately 48% detected once. Selection for sequencing was limited to patients who had shown CD8+CD57+ cell expansion by flow cytometry. Source material: sorted CD4+, CD8+, or CD8+CD57+ T cells (not recorded which) from PBMCs. The source is a human donor with aplastic anemia.

This clonotype showed up just a few times. The chain combines TRBV27 with TRBJ2-1; either TRBD1 or TRBD2 may fit D (5 bases each). The CDR3 runs to 16 residues. The germline V gene encodes CDR1 MNHEY and CDR2 SMNVEV (reference sequence). Trimming took 5 bases from V and 9 from J, leaving 23 bases between them. This CDR3 reads CASSPNMGYPGLEQFF. CDR3 in DNA: TGTGCCAGCAGTCCTAACATGGGGTATCCGGGGCTTGAGCAGTTCTTC.

This clonotype occurred many times. The chain couples TRBV20-1 to TRBJ1-2; possibly TRBD1 for D (5 bases). From germline, CDR1 is DFQATT and CDR2 SNEGSKA (reference sequence). The ends were cut back, 6 bases at V and 0 bases at J, with 14 bases in the middle. This CDR3 has 14 amino acids. CDR3 region: CSADGQGANYGYTF. Here the CDR3 DNA reads TGCAGTGCGGACGGTCAAGGGGCTAACTATGGCTACACCTTC.